A selection of T cell receptor beta chains follows, all from one sample in a study of beta chain features in type 1 diabetes. Repertoires were generated with immunoSEQ multiplex PCR, while TCRdb's copy carries only in-frame clones and drops some. The sample has about 360,000 clones; around an eighth are singletons. Input material: naive CD4+ T cells from blood. All receptors derive from a man in his late teens or twenties in good health. Both conserved end residues are part of each CDR3. Fields, in order: V gene, J gene, clone size, D gene, CDR3 DNA, CDR3 protein. The D gene is left open where the match is weak. Part of the rows lack a size; the others show once, few, many or a class for expanded clones.

V: TRBV4-3; J: TRBJ2-7; size: .; D: .; DNA: TGCGCCAGCAGCCAAGACAGATACTCCTACGAGCAGTACTTC; CDR3: CASSQDRYSYEQYF
V: TRBV28; J: TRBJ2-7; size: few; D: .; DNA: TGTGCCAGCACCCCGGACAGTGCCCACGAGCAGTACTTC; CDR3: CASTPDSAHEQYF
V: TRBV27; J: TRBJ2-7; size: .; D: .; DNA: TGTGCCAGTTTGGGTCCGGGTGTTGGCGAGCAGTACTTC; CDR3: CASLGPGVGEQYF
V: TRBV6-6; J: TRBJ1-6; size: .; D: TRBD1; DNA: TGTGCCAGCAGGGCCGGGACAGGGTTACCACCCCTCCACTTT; CDR3: CASRAGTGLPPLHF
V: TRBV30; J: TRBJ1-2; size: few; D: .; DNA: TGTGCCTGGAGACGGGGGGTCTATGGCTACACCTTC; CDR3: CAWRRGVYGYTF
V: TRBV5-1; J: TRBJ2-7; size: few; D: .; DNA: TGCGCCAGCAGCTTGGGGCAGGGTTTTTCCTACGAGCAGTACTTC; CDR3: CASSLGQGFSYEQYF
V: TRBV7-9; J: TRBJ2-5; size: once; D: .; DNA: TGTGCCAGCAGCTTAGTCCGGGAAGAAGAGACCCAGTACTTC; CDR3: CASSLVREEETQYF
V: TRBV6-1; J: TRBJ2-2; size: .; D: .; DNA: TGTGCCAGCAGTGATCTTGTTAGCGACACCGGGGAGCTGTTTTTT; CDR3: CASSDLVSDTGELFF
V: TRBV25-1; J: TRBJ2-6; size: .; D: TRBD1; DNA: TGTGCCAGCAGCCCGGGACAGGGGGCGCGAGGGGCCAACGTCCTGACTTTC; CDR3: CASSPGQGARGANVLTF
V: TRBV9; J: TRBJ1-6; size: .; D: TRBD1; DNA: TGTGCCAGCAGCGTGAGGGGGCGCGCAGATTCACCCCTCCACTTT; CDR3: CASSVRGRADSPLHF
V: TRBV18; J: TRBJ1-4; size: .; D: TRBD1; DNA: TGTGCCAGCTCACCGGGACAGGATAATGAAAAACTGTTTTTT; CDR3: CASSPGQDNEKLFF
V: TRBV5-1; J: TRBJ2-2; size: .; D: .; DNA: TGCGCCAGCAGCTTGGGTGTCGGGGCCGGGGAGCTGTTTTTT; CDR3: CASSLGVGAGELFF
V: TRBV28; J: TRBJ1-3; size: .; D: TRBD1; DNA: TGTGCCAGCAGTCCCGGACAGGTCAAAAACACCATATATTTT; CDR3: CASSPGQVKNTIYF
V: TRBV19; J: TRBJ1-5; size: .; D: .; DNA: TGTGCCAGTAGCTGGGGGCTTAATCAGCCCCAGCATTTT; CDR3: CASSWGLNQPQHF
V: TRBV5-6; J: TRBJ2-5; size: few; D: .; DNA: TGTGCCAGCAGCTTGATAGGGGTATCGAGAGAGACCCAGTACTTC; CDR3: CASSLIGVSRETQYF
V: TRBV27; J: TRBJ1-2; size: few; D: TRBD1; DNA: TGTGCCAGCAGTTGGGACAGTAACTATGGCTACACCTTC; CDR3: CASSWDSNYGYTF
V: TRBV9; J: TRBJ2-1; size: .; D: TRBD2; DNA: TGTGCCAGCAGCGTAGGGCTAGCGGGAGCAAGCTCCTACAATGAGCAGTTCTTC; CDR3: CASSVGLAGASSYNEQFF
V: TRBV6-6; J: TRBJ1-1; size: few; D: TRBD1; DNA: TGTGCCAGCAGGACAGGGGGCGAAGCCACTGAAGCTTTCTTT; CDR3: CASRTGGEATEAFF
V: TRBV5-1; J: TRBJ1-2; size: few; D: .; DNA: TGCGCCAGCAGCTTACAGACTAACTATGGCTACACCTTC; CDR3: CASSLQTNYGYTF
V: TRBV5-8; J: TRBJ2-1; size: .; D: .; DNA: TGTGCCAGCAGCGCAGACAAAGCCCCCTACAATGAGCAGTTCTTC; CDR3: CASSADKAPYNEQFF
V: TRBV7-2; J: TRBJ2-2; size: .; D: TRBD1; DNA: TGTGCCAGCAGCCCGTCGGGACAGGGTTGGACCGGGGAGCTGTTTTTT; CDR3: CASSPSGQGWTGELFF
V: TRBV30; J: TRBJ1-6; size: few; D: TRBD1; DNA: TGTGCCTGGAACATTGGACAGGGGGGTTCACCCCTCCACTTT; CDR3: CAWNIGQGGSPLHF
V: TRBV2; J: TRBJ1-2; size: .; D: .; DNA: TGTGCCAGCATCGCTAACCCCGGACAGAACTATGGCTACACCTTC; CDR3: CASIANPGQNYGYTF
V: TRBV6-1; J: TRBJ2-3; size: .; D: .; DNA: TGTGCCAGCTTACGAACAGGGTCTAGCACAGATACGCAGTATTTT; CDR3: CASLRTGSSTDTQYF
V: TRBV10-3; J: TRBJ2-3; size: few; D: .; DNA: TGTGCCAATCGGGGAAGCGGTCCCACAGATACGCAGTATTTT; CDR3: CANRGSGPTDTQYF
V: TRBV7-9; J: TRBJ2-3; size: few; D: TRBD2; DNA: TGTGCCAGCAGCCCCGGGGGGGCCACAGATACGCAGTATTTT; CDR3: CASSPGGATDTQYF
V: TRBV6-1; J: TRBJ2-5; size: .; D: .; DNA: TGTGCCAGCGGGAACAGGGAAGAGACCCAGTACTTC; CDR3: CASGNREETQYF
V: TRBV28; J: TRBJ2-7; size: .; D: TRBD1; DNA: TGTGCCAGCACTCACCGATCCGGGACAGGGCCCTACGAGCAGTACTTC; CDR3: CASTHRSGTGPYEQYF
V: TRBV6-5; J: TRBJ2-5; size: few; D: .; DNA: TGTGCCAGCAAAGGACAGTCTCAAGAGACCCAGTACTTC; CDR3: CASKGQSQETQYF
V: TRBV11-2; J: TRBJ2-1; size: .; D: .; DNA: TGTGCCAGCAGCTTAGCCGGCGCAGGATACAATGAGCAGTTCTTC; CDR3: CASSLAGAGYNEQFF
V: TRBV7-2; J: TRBJ2-3; size: few; D: TRBD1; DNA: TGTGCCAGCATCAAAACGGGACAGGGAACAGATACGCAGTATTTT; CDR3: CASIKTGQGTDTQYF
V: TRBV11-1; J: TRBJ1-1; size: few; D: TRBD1; DNA: TGTGCCAGCAGACAAACAGGGGGCACTGAAGCTTTCTTT; CDR3: CASRQTGGTEAFF
V: TRBV10-3; J: TRBJ2-7; size: few; D: TRBD2; DNA: TGTGCCATCAGTGATCTAGCGGGGGTTTACGAGCAGTACTTC; CDR3: CAISDLAGVYEQYF
V: TRBV28; J: TRBJ1-5; size: once; D: TRBD1; DNA: TGTGCCGGCAACAGGGGGATCGATCAGCCCCAGCATTTT; CDR3: CAGNRGIDQPQHF
V: TRBV7-2; J: TRBJ1-1; size: few; D: .; DNA: TGTGCCAGCAGCCCCCATGGGCTTAGCACTGAAGCTTTCTTT; CDR3: CASSPHGLSTEAFF
V: TRBV23-1; J: TRBJ1-5; size: few; D: .; DNA: TGCGCCAGCAGTCAATCGGGCCCTCGAAAGCCCCAGCATTTT; CDR3: CASSQSGPRKPQHF
V: TRBV9; J: TRBJ2-1; size: few; D: TRBD2; DNA: TGTGCCAGCAGCGTAGCCGTGAGCGGGGTCTGGAATGAGCAGTTCTTC; CDR3: CASSVAVSGVWNEQFF
V: TRBV5-4; J: TRBJ1-2; size: few; D: TRBD1; DNA: TGTGCCAGCAGCTTGGCGGGCAGGGGGCTCGATGGCTACACCTTC; CDR3: CASSLAGRGLDGYTF
V: TRBV4-2; J: TRBJ1-1; size: few; D: .; DNA: TGTGCCAGCAGCCAAGTGGGGACACGGAACACTGAAGCTTTCTTT; CDR3: CASSQVGTRNTEAFF
V: TRBV28; J: TRBJ2-1; size: .; D: TRBD1; DNA: TGTGCCAGCAGTACACGCGGGGACAGGGAGTTCTTC; CDR3: CASSTRGDREFF
V: TRBV7-9; J: TRBJ1-1; size: few; D: TRBD1; DNA: TGTGCCAGCAGCTGGGGACAGGGTATTGAAGCTTTCTTT; CDR3: CASSWGQGIEAFF
V: TRBV7-9; J: TRBJ1-5; size: few; D: .; DNA: TGTGCCAGCAGCTTAGTCAGGGGCAATCAGCCCCAGCATTTT; CDR3: CASSLVRGNQPQHF
V: TRBV18; J: TRBJ1-6; size: .; D: .; DNA: TGTGCCAGCTCACAAGGGGATTCACCCCTCCACTTT; CDR3: CASSQGDSPLHF
V: TRBV7-2; J: TRBJ2-1; size: .; D: TRBD1; DNA: TGTGCCAGCAGCTCCGGGACAGGGGGGTTCAATGAGCAGTTCTTC; CDR3: CASSSGTGGFNEQFF
V: TRBV5-1; J: TRBJ1-1; size: .; D: .; DNA: TGCGCCAGCAGCGTTCGCGACAGGAACACTGAAGCTTTCTTT; CDR3: CASSVRDRNTEAFF
V: TRBV25-1; J: TRBJ1-2; size: few; D: .; DNA: TGTGCCAGCAGTACCGGGATTAACTATGGCTACACCTTC; CDR3: CASSTGINYGYTF
V: TRBV4-1; J: TRBJ1-2; size: once; D: TRBD1; DNA: TGCGCCAGCAGCCTGTCGGGACAGGGGCCCCCAGCTAGTTATGGCTACACCTTC; CDR3: CASSLSGQGPPASYGYTF
V: TRBV9; J: TRBJ2-1; size: few; D: TRBD2; DNA: TGTGCCAGCAGCAGCGGGGACCTACGGGAGCAGTTCTTC; CDR3: CASSSGDLREQFF
V: TRBV5-8; J: TRBJ1-2; size: few; D: TRBD1; DNA: TGTGCCAGCAGCTTGAGGACAGGGAATGGCTACACCTTC; CDR3: CASSLRTGNGYTF
V: TRBV30; J: TRBJ1-1; size: few; D: TRBD1; DNA: TGTGCCTGGAGCCGGACAGGGGACACTGAAGCTTTCTTT; CDR3: CAWSRTGDTEAFF
V: TRBV14; J: TRBJ2-7; size: .; D: .; DNA: TGTGCCAGCAGCCGACTCGGGGACACCTACGAGCAGTACTTC; CDR3: CASSRLGDTYEQYF